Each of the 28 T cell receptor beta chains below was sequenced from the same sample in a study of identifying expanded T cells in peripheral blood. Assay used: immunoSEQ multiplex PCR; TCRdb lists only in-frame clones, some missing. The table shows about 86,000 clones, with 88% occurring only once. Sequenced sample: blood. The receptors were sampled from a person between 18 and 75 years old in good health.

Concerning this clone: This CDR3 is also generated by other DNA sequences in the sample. CDR3 region: CASSLVPGGYEQYF. The CDR3 bases are TGCGCCAGCAGCTTGGTCCCGGGCGGCTACGAGCAGTACTTC. The chain joins TRBV5-1 to TRBJ2-7; D unclear. Germline V gives CDR1 SGHRS, CDR2 YFSETQ. Trimming took off 0 bases at V and 3 bases at J, with 10 bases between the two ends. This CDR3 is built from 14 residues.

The DNA for the CDR3 is TGTGCCATCAGGCCCCGGGGTTTGGCGGGAGGGCCAGAGAACACCGGGGAGCTGTTTTTT. It codes for CAIRPRGLAGGPENTGELFF. The chain couples TRBV10-3 to TRBJ2-2; 9 positions match TRBD2. Trimming cost V 6 bases and J 1 base; bases outside gene matches: 18. This CDR3 is 20 amino acids long. Germline loops: CDR1 ENHRY, CDR2 SYGVKD.

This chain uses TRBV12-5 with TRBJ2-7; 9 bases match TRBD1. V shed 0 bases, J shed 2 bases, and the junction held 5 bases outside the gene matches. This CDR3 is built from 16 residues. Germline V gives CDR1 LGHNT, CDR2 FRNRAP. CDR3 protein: CASGLVLGQGPYEQYF. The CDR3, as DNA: TGTGCTAGTGGTTTGGTACTCGGACAGGGGCCCTACGAGCAGTACTTC.

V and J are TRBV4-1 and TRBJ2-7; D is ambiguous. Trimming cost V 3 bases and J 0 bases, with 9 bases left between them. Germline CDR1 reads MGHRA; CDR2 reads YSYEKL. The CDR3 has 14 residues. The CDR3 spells CASSHNPSSYEQYF. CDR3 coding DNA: TGCGCCAGCAGCCACAACCCAAGCTCCTACGAGCAGTACTTC.

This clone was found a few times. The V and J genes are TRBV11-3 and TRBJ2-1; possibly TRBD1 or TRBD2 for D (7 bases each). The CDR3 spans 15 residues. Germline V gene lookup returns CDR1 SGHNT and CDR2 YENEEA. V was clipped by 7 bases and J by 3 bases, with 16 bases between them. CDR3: CASTQGGGGYNEQFF. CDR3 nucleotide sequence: TGTGCCAGCACCCAGGGGGGAGGGGGCTACAATGAGCAGTTCTTC.

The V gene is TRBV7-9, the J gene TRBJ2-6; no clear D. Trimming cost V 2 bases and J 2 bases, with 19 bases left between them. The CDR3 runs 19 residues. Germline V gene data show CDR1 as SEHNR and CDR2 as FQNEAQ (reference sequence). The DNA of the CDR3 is TGTGCCAGCAGCTTAAATCCCGTGTTTCACCCTACTGGGGCCAACGTCCTGACTTTC. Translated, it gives CASSLNPVFHPTGANVLTF.

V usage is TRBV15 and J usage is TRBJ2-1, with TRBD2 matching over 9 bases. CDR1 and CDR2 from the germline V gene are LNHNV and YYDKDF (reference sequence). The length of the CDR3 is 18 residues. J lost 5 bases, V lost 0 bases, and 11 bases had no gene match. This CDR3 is CATSRDGVREGVHNEQFF. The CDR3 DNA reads TGTGCCACCAGCAGAGATGGGGTGCGGGAGGGAGTCCACAATGAGCAGTTCTTC.

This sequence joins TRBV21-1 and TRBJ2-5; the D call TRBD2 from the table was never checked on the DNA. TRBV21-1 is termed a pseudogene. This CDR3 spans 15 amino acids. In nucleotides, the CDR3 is TGTGCCAGCAGCAGAGGGACTAGCGGGCAAGAGACCCAGTACTTC. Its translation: CASSRGTSGQETQYF.

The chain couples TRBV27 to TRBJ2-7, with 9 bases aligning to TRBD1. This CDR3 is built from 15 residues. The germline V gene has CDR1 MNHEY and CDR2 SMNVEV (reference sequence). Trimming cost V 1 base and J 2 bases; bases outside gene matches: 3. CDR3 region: CASSLFGTGTYEQYF. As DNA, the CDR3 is TGTGCCAGCAGTTTATTCGGGACAGGGACCTACGAGCAGTACTTC.

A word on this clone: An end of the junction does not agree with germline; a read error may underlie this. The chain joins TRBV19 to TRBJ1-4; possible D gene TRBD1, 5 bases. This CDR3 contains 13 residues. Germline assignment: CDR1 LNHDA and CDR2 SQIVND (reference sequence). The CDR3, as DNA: TGTGCCAGTAGTGTAGACAGAAATGAAAAACTGTTTTTT. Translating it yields CASSVDRNEKLFF. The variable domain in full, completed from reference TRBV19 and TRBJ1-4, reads DGGITQSPKYLFRKEGQNVTLSCEQNLNHDAMYWYRQDPGQGLRLIYYSQIVNDFQKGDIAEGYSVSREKKESFPLTVTSAQKNPTAFYLCASSVDRNEKLFFGSGTQLSVL.

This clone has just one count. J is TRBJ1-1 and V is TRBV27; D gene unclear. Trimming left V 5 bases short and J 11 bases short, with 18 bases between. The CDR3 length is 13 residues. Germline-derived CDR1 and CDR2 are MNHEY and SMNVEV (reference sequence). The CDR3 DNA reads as TGTGCCAGCAGTACCCCCGGTGGGAAGGAGGCTTTCTTT. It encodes CASSTPGGKEAFF.

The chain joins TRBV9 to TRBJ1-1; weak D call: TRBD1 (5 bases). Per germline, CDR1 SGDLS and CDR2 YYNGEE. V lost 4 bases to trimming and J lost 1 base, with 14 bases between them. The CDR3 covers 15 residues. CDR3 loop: CASSLGRQGNTEAFF. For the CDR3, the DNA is TGTGCCAGCAGCCTCGGTAGGCAGGGGAACACTGAAGCTTTCTTT.

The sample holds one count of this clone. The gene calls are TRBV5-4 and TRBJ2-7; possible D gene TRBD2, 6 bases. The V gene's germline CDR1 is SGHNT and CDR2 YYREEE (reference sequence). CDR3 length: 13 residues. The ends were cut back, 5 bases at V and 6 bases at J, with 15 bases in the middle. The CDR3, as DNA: TGTGCCAGCAGTTTTGTGGTGGGGGGCGAGCAGTACTTC. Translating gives CASSFVVGGEQYF.

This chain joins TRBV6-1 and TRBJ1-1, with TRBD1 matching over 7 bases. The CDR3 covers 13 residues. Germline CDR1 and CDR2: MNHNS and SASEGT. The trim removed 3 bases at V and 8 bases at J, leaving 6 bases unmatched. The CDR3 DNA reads TGTGCCAGCAGTGAGTCGACAGGGAGGGAAGCTTTCTTT. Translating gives CASSESTGREAFF.

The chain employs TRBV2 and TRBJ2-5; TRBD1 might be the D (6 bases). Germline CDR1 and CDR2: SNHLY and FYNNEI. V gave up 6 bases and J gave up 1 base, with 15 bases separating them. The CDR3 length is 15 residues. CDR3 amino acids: CASRALRGTQETQYF. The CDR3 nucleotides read TGTGCCAGCAGGGCACTAAGGGGGACCCAAGAGACCCAGTACTTC.

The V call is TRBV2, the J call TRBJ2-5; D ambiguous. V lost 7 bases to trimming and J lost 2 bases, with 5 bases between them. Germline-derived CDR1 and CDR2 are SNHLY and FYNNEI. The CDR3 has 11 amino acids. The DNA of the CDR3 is TGTGCCAGCACACTACAAGAGACCCAGTACTTC. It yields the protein CASTLQETQYF.

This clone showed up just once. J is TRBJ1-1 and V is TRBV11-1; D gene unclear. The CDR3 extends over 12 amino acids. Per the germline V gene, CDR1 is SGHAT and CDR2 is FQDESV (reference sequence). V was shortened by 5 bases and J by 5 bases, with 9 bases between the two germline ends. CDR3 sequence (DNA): TGTGCCAGCAGCCCACGGCGTACTGAAGCTTTCTTT. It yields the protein CASSPRRTEAFF.

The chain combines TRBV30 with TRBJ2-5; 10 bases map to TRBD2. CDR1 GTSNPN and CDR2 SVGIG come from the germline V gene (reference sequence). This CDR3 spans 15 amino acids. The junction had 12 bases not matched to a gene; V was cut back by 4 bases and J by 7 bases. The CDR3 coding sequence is TGTGCCTGGAACCTAGCGGGAGCCTCGGGGGGGACCCAGTACTTC. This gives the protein CAWNLAGASGGTQYF.

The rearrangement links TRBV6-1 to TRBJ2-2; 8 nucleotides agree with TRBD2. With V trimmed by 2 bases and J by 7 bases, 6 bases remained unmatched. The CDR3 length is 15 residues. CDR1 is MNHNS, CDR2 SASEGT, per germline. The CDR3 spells CASSEFGLAGGELFF. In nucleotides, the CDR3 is TGTGCCAGCAGTGAATTTGGACTAGCCGGCGGGGAGCTGTTTTTT.

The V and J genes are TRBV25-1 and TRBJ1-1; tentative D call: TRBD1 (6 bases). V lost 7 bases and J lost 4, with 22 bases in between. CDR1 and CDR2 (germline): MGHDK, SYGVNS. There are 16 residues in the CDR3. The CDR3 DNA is TGTGCCAGCACCGGTGGAAGGGGGGGGCTGGGCACTGAAGCTTTCTTT. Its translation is CASTGGRGGLGTEAFF.

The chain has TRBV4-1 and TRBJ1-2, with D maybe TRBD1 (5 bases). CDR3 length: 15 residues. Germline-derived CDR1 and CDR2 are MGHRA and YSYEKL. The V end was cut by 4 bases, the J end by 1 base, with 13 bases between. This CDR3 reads CASSRSAGINYGYTF. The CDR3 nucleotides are TGCGCCAGCAGCCGAAGTGCAGGGATTAACTATGGCTACACCTTC.

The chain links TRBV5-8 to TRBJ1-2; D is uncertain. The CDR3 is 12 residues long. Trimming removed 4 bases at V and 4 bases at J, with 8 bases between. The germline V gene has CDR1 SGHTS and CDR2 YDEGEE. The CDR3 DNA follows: TGTGCCAGCAGCCCGGGCTTCTATGGCTACACCTTC. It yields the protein CASSPGFYGYTF.

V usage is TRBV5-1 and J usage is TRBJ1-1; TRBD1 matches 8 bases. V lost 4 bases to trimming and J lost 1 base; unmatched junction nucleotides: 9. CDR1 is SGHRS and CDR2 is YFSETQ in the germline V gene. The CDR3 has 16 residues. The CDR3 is CASSPNTGTGNTEAFF. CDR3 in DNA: TGCGCCAGCAGCCCGAATACCGGGACAGGGAACACTGAAGCTTTCTTT.

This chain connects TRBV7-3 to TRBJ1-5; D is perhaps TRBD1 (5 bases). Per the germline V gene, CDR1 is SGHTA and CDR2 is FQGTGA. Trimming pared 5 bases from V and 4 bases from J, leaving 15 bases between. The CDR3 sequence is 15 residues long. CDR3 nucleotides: TGTGCCAGCAGCCTTAAGGGGCAGGGAAATCAGCCCCAGCATTTT. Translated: CASSLKGQGNQPQHF.

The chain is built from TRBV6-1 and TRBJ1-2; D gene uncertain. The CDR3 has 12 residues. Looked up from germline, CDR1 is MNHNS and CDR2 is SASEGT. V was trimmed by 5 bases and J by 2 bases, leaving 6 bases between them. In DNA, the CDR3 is TGTGCCAGCAGTCTGAAGAACTATGGCTACACCTTC. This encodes CASSLKNYGYTF.

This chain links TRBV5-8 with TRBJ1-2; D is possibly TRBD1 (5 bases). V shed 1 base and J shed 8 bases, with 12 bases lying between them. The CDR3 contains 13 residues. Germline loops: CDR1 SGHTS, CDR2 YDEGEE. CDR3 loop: CASSLRQGFGYTF. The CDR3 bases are TGTGCCAGCAGCTTGCGTCAGGGATTCGGCTACACCTTC.

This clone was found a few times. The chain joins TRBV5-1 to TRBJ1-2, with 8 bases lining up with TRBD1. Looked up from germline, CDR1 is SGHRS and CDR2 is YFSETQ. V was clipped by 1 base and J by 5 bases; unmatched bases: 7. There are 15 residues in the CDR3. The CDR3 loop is CASSLTAGGGYGYTF. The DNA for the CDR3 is TGCGCCAGCAGCTTGACTGCAGGGGGCGGTTATGGCTACACCTTC.

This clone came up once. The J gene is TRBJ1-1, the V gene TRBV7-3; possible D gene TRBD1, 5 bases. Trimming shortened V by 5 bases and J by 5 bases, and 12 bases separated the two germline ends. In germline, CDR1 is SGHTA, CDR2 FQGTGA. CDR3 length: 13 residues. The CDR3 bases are TGTGCCAGCAGCCCCCAGGGTCTGACTGAAGCTTTCTTT. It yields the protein CASSPQGLTEAFF.